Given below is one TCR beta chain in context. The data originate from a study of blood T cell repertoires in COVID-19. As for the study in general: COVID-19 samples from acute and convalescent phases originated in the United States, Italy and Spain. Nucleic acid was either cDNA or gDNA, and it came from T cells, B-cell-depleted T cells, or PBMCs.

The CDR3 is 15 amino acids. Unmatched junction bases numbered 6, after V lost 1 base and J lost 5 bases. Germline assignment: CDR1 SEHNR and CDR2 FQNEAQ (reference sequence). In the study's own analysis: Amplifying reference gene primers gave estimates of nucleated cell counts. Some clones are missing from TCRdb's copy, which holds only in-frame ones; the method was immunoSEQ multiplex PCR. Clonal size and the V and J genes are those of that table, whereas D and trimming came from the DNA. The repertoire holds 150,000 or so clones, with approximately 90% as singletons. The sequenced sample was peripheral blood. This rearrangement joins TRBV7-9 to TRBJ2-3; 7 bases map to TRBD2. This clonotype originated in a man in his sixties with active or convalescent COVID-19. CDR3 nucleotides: TGTGCCAGCAGCTTAGAGCGGGGCATAGAAGATACGCAGTATTTT. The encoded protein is CASSLERGIEDTQYF.